This T cell receptor beta chain appears in the sequencing data of a study of blood T cell repertoires in COVID-19. Study-level information: Researchers got acute and convalescent COVID-19 samples from the United States, Italy and Spain.

Produced via immunoSEQ multiplex PCR; TCRdb's table is partial and in-frame only. The table records under 200,000 clones, approximately 83% of them present only once. This CDR3 is 13 amino acids long. Trimming took 6 bases from V and 2 from J; bases not matched to a gene: 1. CDR1 SQVTM and CDR2 ANQGSEA come from the germline V gene. Sequenced input: peripheral blood. The V call is TRBV29-1, the J call TRBJ2-1, with TRBD2 matching over 10 bases. The receptor was derived from a man aged 55 to 69 with acute or convalescent COVID-19. DNA of the CDR3: TGCAGCGTCAGCGGGAGGGCCTACAATGAGCAGTTCTTC. Protein: CSVSGRAYNEQFF.